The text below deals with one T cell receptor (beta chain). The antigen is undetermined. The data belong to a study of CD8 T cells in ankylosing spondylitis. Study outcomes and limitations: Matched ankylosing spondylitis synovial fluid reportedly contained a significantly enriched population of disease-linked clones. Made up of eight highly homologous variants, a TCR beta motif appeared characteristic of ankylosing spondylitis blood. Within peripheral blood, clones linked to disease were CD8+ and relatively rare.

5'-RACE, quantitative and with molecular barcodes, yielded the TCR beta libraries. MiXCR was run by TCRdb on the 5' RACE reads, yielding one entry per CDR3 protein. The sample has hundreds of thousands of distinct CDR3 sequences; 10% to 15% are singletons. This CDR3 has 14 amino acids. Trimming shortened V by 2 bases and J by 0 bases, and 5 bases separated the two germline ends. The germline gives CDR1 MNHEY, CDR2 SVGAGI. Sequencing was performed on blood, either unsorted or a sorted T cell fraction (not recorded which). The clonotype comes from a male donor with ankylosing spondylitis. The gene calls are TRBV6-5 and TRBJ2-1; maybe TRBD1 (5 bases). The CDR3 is CASSYQGSYNEQFF. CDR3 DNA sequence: TGTGCCAGCAGTTACCAGGGCTCCTACAATGAGCAGTTCTTC.